This T cell receptor beta chain was found in a study of T cells expressing NK-cell markers. Across the study: TCR beta repertoires came from sorted CD3+CD56+NKG2C+, CD3+CD56+NKG2C- and CD3+CD56-NKG2C+ T cells. Of eight sequenced donors, seven were HCMV-seropositive and one HCMV-seronegative. Points from the study as a whole: These same clonotypes (in several donors) also led the CD3+CD56-NKG2C+ fraction. The share of CD8+ T cells held by dominant NKG2C+ clonotypes was roughly 1.0-8% in more than 5 donors.

Looked up from germline, CDR1 is LGHDT and CDR2 is YNNKEL (reference sequence). The CDR3 is made up of 13 amino acids. A remark on this clonotype: Its cognate antigen is unknown.

TCRdb re-called the 5' RACE reads; one entry per CDR3 protein, DNA not given. The repertoire table contains 350,000 to 450,000 distinct CDR3 sequences. This chain links TRBV3-1 with TRBJ1-6. Input material: blood T cells: a sorted CD56 or NKG2C T cell subset, CD4+ or CD8+ T cells, or bulk PBMC T cells (not recorded which). The source is a man aged 18 to 69 in good health. The CDR3 spells CASSQMRSQPLHF.